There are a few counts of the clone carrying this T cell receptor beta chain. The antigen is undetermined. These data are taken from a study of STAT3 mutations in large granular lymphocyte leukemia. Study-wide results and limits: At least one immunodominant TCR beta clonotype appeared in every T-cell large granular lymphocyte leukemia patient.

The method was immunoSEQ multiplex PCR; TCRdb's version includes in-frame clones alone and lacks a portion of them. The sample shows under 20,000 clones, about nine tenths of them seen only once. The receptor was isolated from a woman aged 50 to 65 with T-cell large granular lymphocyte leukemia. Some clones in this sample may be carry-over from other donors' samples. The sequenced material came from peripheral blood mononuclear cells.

CDR3 sequence (DNA): TGTGCCAGCAGCTTTAGCGGGATCAACGAGCAGTACTTC. It translates to CASSFSGINEQYF. This chain links TRBV7-9 with TRBJ2-7, with 8 bases identical to TRBD2. This CDR3 is 13 amino acids long. Per the germline V gene, CDR1 is SEHNR and CDR2 is FQNEAQ (reference sequence). After removal of 3 bases from V and 5 bases from J, the junction contained 3 bases not matched to a gene. Complete variable domain (other parts from reference TRBV7-9 and TRBJ2-7): DTGVSQNPRHKITKRGQNVTFRCDPISEHNRLYWYRQTLGQGPEFLTYFQNEAQLEKSRLLSDRFSAERPKGSFSTLEIQRTEQGDSAMYLCASSFSGINEQYFGPGTRLTVT.